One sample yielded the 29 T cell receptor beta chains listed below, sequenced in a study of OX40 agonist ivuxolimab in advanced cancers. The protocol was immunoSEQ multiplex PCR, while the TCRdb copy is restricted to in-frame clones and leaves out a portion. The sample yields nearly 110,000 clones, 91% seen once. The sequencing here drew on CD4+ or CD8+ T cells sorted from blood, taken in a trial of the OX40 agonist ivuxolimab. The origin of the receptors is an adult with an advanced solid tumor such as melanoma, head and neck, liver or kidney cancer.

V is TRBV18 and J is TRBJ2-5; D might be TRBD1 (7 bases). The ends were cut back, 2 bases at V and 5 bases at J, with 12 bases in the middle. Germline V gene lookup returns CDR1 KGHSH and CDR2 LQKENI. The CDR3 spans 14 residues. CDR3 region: CASSPTPGGETQYF. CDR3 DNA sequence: TGTGCCAGCTCACCAACCCCAGGGGGGGAGACCCAGTACTTC.

As DNA, the CDR3 is TGTGCCAGCGGTCGGGGGGGACAACTGTTTTTT. Amino acid sequence: CASGRGGQLFF. The V call is TRBV9, the J call TRBJ1-4, with D possibly matching TRBD1 (5 bases). This CDR3 is 11 amino acids long. Germline V gene data show CDR1 as SGDLS and CDR2 as YYNGEE. Trimming took 7 bases from V and 12 from J, leaving 13 bases between them.

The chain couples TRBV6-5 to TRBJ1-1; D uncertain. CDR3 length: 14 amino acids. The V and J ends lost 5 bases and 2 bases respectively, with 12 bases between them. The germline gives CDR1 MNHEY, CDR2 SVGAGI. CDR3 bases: TGTGCCAGCAGTCAGGATTCGGGAAACACTGAAGCTTTCTTT. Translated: CASSQDSGNTEAFF.

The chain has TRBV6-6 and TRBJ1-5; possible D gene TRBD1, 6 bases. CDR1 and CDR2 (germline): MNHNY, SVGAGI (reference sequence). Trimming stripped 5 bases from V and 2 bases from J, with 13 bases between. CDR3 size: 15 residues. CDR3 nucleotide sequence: TGTGCCAGCAGTCAGGGGTTGTTCGGCAATCAGCCCCAGCATTTT. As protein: CASSQGLFGNQPQHF.

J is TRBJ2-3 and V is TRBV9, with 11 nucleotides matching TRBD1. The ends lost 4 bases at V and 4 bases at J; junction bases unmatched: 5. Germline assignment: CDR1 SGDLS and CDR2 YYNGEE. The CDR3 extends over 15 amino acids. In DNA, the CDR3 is TGTGCCAGCAGCATGGGACAGGGGGGGGCAGATACGCAGTATTTT. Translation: CASSMGQGGADTQYF.

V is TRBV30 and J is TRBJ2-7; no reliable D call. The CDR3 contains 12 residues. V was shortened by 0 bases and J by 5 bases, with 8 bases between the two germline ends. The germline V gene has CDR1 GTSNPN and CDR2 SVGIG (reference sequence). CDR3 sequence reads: CAWSVEADEQYF. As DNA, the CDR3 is TGTGCCTGGAGTGTAGAGGCTGACGAGCAGTACTTC. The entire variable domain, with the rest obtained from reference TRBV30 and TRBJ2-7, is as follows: SQTIHQWPATLVQPVGSPLSLECTVEGTSNPNLYWYRQAAGRGLQLLFYSVGIGQISSEVPQNLSASRPQDRQFILSSKKLLLSDSGFYLCAWSVEADEQYFGPGTRLTVT.

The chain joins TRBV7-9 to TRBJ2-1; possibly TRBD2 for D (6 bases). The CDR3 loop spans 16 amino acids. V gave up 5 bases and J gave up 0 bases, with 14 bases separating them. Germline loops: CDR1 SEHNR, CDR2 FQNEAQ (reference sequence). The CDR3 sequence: CASSPLGGASYNEQFF. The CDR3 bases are TGTGCCAGCAGCCCACTTGGCGGGGCCTCCTACAATGAGCAGTTCTTC. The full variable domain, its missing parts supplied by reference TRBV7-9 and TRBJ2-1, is DTGVSQNPRHKITKRGQNVTFRCDPISEHNRLYWYRQTLGQGPEFLTYFQNEAQLEKSRLLSDRFSAERPKGSFSTLEIQRTEQGDSAMYLCASSPLGGASYNEQFFGPGTRLTVL.

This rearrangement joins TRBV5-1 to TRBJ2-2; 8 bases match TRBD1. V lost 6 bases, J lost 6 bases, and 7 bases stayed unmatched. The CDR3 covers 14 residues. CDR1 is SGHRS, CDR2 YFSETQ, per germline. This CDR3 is CASNQGAHPGELFF. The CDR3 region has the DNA TGCGCCAGCAATCAGGGGGCCCATCCCGGGGAGCTGTTTTTT.

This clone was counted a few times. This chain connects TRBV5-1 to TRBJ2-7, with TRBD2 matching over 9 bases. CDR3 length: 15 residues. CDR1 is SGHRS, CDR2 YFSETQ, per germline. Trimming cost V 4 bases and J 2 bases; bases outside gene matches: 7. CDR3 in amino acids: CASSVWTSDPYEQYF. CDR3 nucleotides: TGCGCCAGCAGCGTCTGGACTAGCGATCCCTACGAGCAGTACTTC.

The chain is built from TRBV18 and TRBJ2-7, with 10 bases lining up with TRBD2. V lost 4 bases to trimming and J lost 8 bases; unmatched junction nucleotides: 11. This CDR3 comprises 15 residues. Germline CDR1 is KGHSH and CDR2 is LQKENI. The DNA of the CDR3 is TGTGCCAGCTCACTCGAAGCGGGAGGGGGGCGGAAGCAGTACTTC. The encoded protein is CASSLEAGGGRKQYF.

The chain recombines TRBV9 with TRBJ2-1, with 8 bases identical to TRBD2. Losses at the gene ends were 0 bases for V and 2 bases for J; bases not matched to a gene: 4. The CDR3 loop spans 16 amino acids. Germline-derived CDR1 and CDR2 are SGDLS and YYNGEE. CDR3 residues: CASSVGGSGTYNEQFF. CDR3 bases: TGTGCCAGCAGCGTAGGTGGTAGCGGGACCTACAATGAGCAGTTCTTC.

CDR3 bases: TGCGCCAGCAGCTCGGGAGATTATGGCTACACCTTC. Its protein product is CASSSGDYGYTF. This rearrangement joins TRBV5-1 to TRBJ1-2; no clear D. Germline CDR1 SGHRS, CDR2 YFSETQ. Trimming took off 3 bases at V and 5 bases at J, with 8 bases between the two ends. CDR3 length: 12 residues.

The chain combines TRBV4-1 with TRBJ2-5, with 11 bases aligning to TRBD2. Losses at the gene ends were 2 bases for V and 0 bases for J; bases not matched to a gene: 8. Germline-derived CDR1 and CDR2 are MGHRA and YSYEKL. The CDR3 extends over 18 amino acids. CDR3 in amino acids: CASSQIIAGGTYQETQYF. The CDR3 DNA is TGCGCCAGCAGCCAAATCATAGCGGGAGGGACGTACCAAGAGACCCAGTACTTC.

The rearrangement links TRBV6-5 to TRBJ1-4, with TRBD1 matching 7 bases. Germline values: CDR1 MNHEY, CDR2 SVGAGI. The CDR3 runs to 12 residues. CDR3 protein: CVVRDSGEKLFF. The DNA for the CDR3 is TGTGTCGTCCGGGACAGTGGAGAAAAACTGTTTTTT.

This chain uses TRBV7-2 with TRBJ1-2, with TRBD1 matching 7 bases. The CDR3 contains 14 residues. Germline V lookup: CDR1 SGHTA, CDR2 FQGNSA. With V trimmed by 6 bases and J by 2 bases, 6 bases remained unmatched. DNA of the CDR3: TGTGCCAGCAGTCCCGCCAGGGGGAACTATGGCTACACCTTC. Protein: CASSPARGNYGYTF.

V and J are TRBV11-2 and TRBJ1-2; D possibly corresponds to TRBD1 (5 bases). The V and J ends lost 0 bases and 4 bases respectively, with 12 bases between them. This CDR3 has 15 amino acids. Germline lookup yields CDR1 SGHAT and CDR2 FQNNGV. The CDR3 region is CASSLDHGGFYGYTF. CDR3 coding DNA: TGTGCCAGCAGCTTAGATCATGGGGGATTCTATGGCTACACCTTC. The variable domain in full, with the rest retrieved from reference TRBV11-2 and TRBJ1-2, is EAGVAQSPRYKIIEKRQSVAFWCNPISGHATLYWYQQILGQGPKLLIQFQNNGVVDDSQLPKDRFSAERLKGVDSTLKIQPAKLEDSAVYLCASSLDHGGFYGYTFGSGTRLTVV.

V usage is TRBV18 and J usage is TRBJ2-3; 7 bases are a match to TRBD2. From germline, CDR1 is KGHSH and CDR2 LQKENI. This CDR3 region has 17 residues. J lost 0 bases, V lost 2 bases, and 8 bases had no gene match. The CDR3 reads CASSPFLGGGSTDTQYF. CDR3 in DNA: TGTGCCAGCTCACCATTTCTAGGCGGGGGAAGCACAGATACGCAGTATTTT.

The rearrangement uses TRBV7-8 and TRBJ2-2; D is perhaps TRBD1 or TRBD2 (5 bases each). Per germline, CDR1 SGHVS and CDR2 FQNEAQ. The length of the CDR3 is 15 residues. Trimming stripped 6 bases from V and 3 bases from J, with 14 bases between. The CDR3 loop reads CASRPFGADTGELFF. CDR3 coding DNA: TGTGCCAGCAGACCCTTCGGGGCGGACACCGGGGAGCTGTTTTTT.

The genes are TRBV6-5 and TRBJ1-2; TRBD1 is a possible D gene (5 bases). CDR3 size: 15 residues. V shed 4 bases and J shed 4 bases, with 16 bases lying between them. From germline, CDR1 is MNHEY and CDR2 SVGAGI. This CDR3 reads CASSLTGSMSYGYTF. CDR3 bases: TGTGCCAGCAGTTTAACAGGATCGATGAGCTATGGCTACACCTTC.

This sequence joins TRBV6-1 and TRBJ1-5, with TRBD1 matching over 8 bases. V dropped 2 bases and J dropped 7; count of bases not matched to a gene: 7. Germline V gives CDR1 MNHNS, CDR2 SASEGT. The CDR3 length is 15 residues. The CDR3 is CASSESGGGWQPQHF. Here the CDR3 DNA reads TGTGCCAGCAGTGAATCAGGGGGCGGATGGCAGCCCCAGCATTTT.

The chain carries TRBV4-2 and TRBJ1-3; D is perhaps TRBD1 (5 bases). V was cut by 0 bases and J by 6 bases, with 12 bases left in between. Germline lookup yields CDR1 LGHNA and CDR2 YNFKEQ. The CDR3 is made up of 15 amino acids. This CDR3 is CASSQDKGQQNTIYF. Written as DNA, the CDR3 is TGTGCCAGCAGCCAAGATAAAGGACAACAAAACACCATATATTTT.

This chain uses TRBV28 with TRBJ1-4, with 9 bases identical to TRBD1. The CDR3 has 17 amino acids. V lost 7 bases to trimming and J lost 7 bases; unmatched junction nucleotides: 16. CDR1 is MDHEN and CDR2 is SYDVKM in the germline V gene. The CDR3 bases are TGTGCCAGCAACCGGGCGGTCGCGGGACAGGGTGGTGAAAAACTGTTTTTT. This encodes CASNRAVAGQGGEKLFF. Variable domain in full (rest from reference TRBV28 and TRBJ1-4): DVKVTQSSRYLVKRTGEKVFLECVQDMDHENMFWYRQDPGLGLRLIYFSYDVKMKEKGDIPEGYSVSREKKERFSLILESASTNQTSMYLCASNRAVAGQGGEKLFFGSGTQLSVL.

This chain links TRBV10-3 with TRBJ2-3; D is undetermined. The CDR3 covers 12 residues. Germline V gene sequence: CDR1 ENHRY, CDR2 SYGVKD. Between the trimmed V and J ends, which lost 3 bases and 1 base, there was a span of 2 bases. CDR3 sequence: CAISERTDTQYF. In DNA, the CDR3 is TGTGCCATCAGTGAACGCACAGATACGCAGTATTTT.

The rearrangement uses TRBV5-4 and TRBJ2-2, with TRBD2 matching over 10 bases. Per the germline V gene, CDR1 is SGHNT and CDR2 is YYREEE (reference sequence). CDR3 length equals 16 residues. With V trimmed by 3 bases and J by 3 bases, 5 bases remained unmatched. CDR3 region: CASSSPSGSHTGELFF. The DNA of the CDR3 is TGTGCCAGCAGCTCCCCTAGCGGGAGTCACACCGGGGAGCTGTTTTTT.

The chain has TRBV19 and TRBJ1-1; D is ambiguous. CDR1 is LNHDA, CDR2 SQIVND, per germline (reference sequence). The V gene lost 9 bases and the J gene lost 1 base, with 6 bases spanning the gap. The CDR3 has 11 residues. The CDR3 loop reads CASGENTEAFF. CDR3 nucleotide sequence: TGTGCCAGCGGGGAGAACACTGAAGCTTTCTTT.

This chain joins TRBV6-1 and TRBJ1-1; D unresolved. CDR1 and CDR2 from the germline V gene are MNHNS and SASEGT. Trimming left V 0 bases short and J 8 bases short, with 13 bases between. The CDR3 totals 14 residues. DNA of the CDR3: TGTGCCAGCAGTGAAGCTTCAATGCGGCCCGAAGCTTTCTTT. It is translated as CASSEASMRPEAFF.

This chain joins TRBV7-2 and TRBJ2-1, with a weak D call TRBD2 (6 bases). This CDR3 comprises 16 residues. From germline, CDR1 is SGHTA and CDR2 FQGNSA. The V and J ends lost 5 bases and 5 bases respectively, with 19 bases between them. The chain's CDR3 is CASSLSPGLTHNEQFF. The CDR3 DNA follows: TGTGCCAGCAGCCTTTCGCCGGGACTTACCCACAATGAGCAGTTCTTC.

The CDR3 region is CASSVGASGMGNEQFF. The CDR3 bases are TGTGCCAGCAGCGTAGGGGCTAGCGGGATGGGTAATGAGCAGTTCTTC. The rearrangement links TRBV9 to TRBJ2-1, with 9 bases fitting TRBD2. The CDR3 sequence is 16 residues long. Germline loops: CDR1 SGDLS, CDR2 YYNGEE. The ends lost 0 bases at V and 7 bases at J; junction bases unmatched: 8.

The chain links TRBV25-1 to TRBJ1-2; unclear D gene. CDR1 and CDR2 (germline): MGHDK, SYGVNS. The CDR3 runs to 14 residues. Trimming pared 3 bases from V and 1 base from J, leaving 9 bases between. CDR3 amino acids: CASSDDVGNYGYTF. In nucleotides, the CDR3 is TGTGCCAGCAGTGACGATGTGGGTAACTATGGCTACACCTTC.